The clone carrying this T cell receptor (beta chain) was found many times. The antigen is unknown. This sample stems from a study of T cell repertoires in cytomegalovirus infection. Each CDR3 protein gets one entry after TCRdb re-called the reads with MiXCR. The sample shows 80,000 or so distinct CDR3 sequences, more than 20% of them seen only once. The CDR3 length is 15 residues. Germline CDR1 and CDR2: SGHVS and FQNEAQ. Trimming pared 5 bases from V and 2 bases from J, leaving 15 bases between. This specimen consisted of CD8+ T cells from cultured PBMCs, obtained from culture after CMV antigen stimulation. V and J are TRBV7-8 and TRBJ2-5, with D tentatively TRBD1 (6 bases). This sequence was found in a human donor in good health (CMV status not recorded). Some clones in this sample may be carry-over from other donors' samples. The CDR3 region has the DNA TGTGCCAGCAGCCCCTCCAGGACAGTTCAAGAGACCCAGTACTTC. Its translation: CASSPSRTVQETQYF. Full variable domain (rest looked up from reference TRBV7-8 and TRBJ2-5): GAGVSQSPRYKVAKRGQDVALRCDPISGHVSLFWYQQALGQGPEFLTYFQNEAQLDKSGLPSDRFFAERPEGSVSTLKIQRTQQEDSAVYLCASSPSRTVQETQYFGPGTRLLVL.